A selection of T cell receptor beta chains follows, all from one sample in a study of blood T cell repertoires in COVID-19. Produced via immunoSEQ multiplex PCR; TCRdb's table is partial and in-frame only. This table has 200,000 to 250,000 clones, roughly 80% appearing once. Material: peripheral blood. The receptors shown here come from a woman aged 25 to 39 who had recovered from COVID-19. CDR3s include the opening cysteine and the closing phenylalanine or tryptophan. The order of the fields is V gene, CDR3 protein.

V: TRBV11-2; CDR3: CASSLDRIGDTDTQYF
V: TRBV2; CDR3: CASSEREETQYF
V: TRBV14; CDR3: CASSQGANYGYTF
V: TRBV12-3/TRBV12-4; CDR3: CASSWTGGNGYTF
V: TRBV5-1; CDR3: CASGRPGTGIGTGELFF
V: TRBV27; CDR3: CVSSPFGQGEAFF
V: TRBV6-5; CDR3: CASSPGTGYNEQFF
V: TRBV4-1; CDR3: CASSQGPGWYEQYF
V: TRBV19; CDR3: CASSTWQGSYEQYF
V: TRBV2; CDR3: CASSWSEQYF
V: TRBV5-5; CDR3: CASSLGLHGAETQYF
V: TRBV6-5; CDR3: CAGGLTNEKLFF
V: TRBV14; CDR3: CASSQDRVQSYEQYF
V: TRBV10-3; CDR3: CAIRAGGKATEAFF
V: TRBV19; CDR3: CASSSTSGGVVSYNEQFF
V: TRBV16; CDR3: CASSQSFGGANVLTF
V: TRBV7-3; CDR3: CASSLNSGTADTQYF
V: TRBV28; CDR3: CASSWRGTNEKLFF
V: TRBV6-2/TRBV6-3; CDR3: CASSSRQGRGVNTEAFF
V: TRBV12-5; CDR3: CASGDILAGGPTGELFF
V: TRBV5-1; CDR3: CASSLDRRNTEAFF
V: TRBV9; CDR3: CASSVDGGLVDTQYF
V: TRBV24-1; CDR3: CATSDSGTGGSLRNEQFF
V: TRBV6-5; CDR3: CASRFLTGEDTQYF
V: TRBV7-3; CDR3: CASTLGPGQPQHF
V: TRBV7-9; CDR3: CASSLGGSGSYEQYF
V: TRBV28; CDR3: CASTTDRGIYEQYF